This paragraph covers one T cell receptor beta chain sequence. Trimming took 8 bases from V and 5 from J; bases not matched to a gene: 12. The CDR3 is 15 amino acids. Germline V CDR1 and CDR2: SNHLY, FYNNEI. This sample was taken from a study of shared clonotypes between healthy human individuals. The naive CD8 fraction comprised CD45RO-negative cells positively selected for CCR7 and excluded terminally differentiated effector memory CD45RA+ cells. Only in-frame clones appear in the TCRdb table, and some are missing; sequencing was by immunoSEQ multiplex PCR. The data show about 2 million clones, with approximately 94% seen just once and around 1.1% held by the top ten.

This receptor was identified in a man younger than 35 in good health. J is TRBJ2-3 and V is TRBV2; 8 positions match TRBD2. Input material: naive CD8+ T cells sorted from blood. CDR3 sequence (DNA): TGTGCCAGCTCCCATCCGGGGGGGCCAATAGATACGCAGTATTTT. It yields the protein CASSHPGGPIDTQYF.